This TCR beta chain was recorded in a study of naive and memory T cell subsets. Study-wide points: Reportedly, tuberculin skin test sites gave far more TCRs than other biopsies.

Ligated cDNA underwent four rounds of PCR with nested alpha and beta constant region primers and SP2. Alpha and beta constant region primers primed reverse transcription for blood and skin samples. TCRdb itself ran the UMI-ligation and nested PCR reads through MiXCR, one entry per CDR3 protein. The sample carries about 37,000 distinct CDR3 sequences, around 10% recorded once. Comments on this clonotype: Its antigen remains unknown.

The CDR3 is 15 residues long. Germline CDR1 reads SEHNR; CDR2 reads FQNEAQ (reference sequence). Trimming left V 5 bases short and J 3 bases short, with 13 bases between. Regarding treatment: skin biopsy from PPD injection site in Mantoux-positive individual. A UMI-containing oligonucleotide was joined by 3' ligation to the TCR cDNA template. This sequence originates from an adult in good health. The chain links TRBV7-9 to TRBJ2-2; D remains ambiguous. This specimen consisted of skin, obtained from a tuberculin skin test site. The CDR3 bases are TGTGCCAGCAGCCAGGAACCGATTCACACCGGGGAGCTGTTTTTT. Its translation: CASSQEPIHTGELFF.